Presented here are 22 T cell receptor beta chains from one specimen sequenced in a study of cytomegalovirus exposure and HLA in healthy donors. Assay used: immunoSEQ multiplex PCR; TCRdb lists only in-frame clones, some missing. The sample has some 150,000 clones; approximately 88% are singletons. The sequencing sample was made of PBMCs. These receptor sequences come from a woman younger than 35 in good health and CMV-seropositive.

The chain combines TRBV9 with TRBJ2-1; 12 nucleotides line up with TRBD2. V was clipped by 1 base and J by 7 bases; unmatched bases: 3. CDR1 is SGDLS, CDR2 YYNGEE, per germline. The CDR3 is 15 amino acids. The CDR3 nucleotides are TGTGCCAGCAGCGTAACTAGCGGGAGGAATAATGAGCAGTTCTTC. This sequence encodes CASSVTSGRNNEQFF.

The chain carries TRBV9 and TRBJ1-2, with TRBD1 matching 8 bases. V lost 0 bases, J lost 0 bases, and 7 bases stayed unmatched. The CDR3 has 17 amino acids. Looked up from germline, CDR1 is SGDLS and CDR2 is YYNGEE. Here the CDR3 reads CASSVGGTGFPNYGYTF. CDR3 DNA: TGTGCCAGCAGCGTAGGTGGGACAGGATTCCCTAACTATGGCTACACCTTC.

The chain combines TRBV30 with TRBJ2-3, with D tentatively TRBD2 (5 bases). Germline CDR1 is GTSNPN and CDR2 is SVGIG (reference sequence). The V end lost 2 bases, the J end lost 0 bases, and 12 bases lay between the germline ends. The CDR3 has 15 residues. The CDR3 region is CAWSPGRTSTDTQYF. CDR3 DNA: TGTGCCTGGAGTCCCGGACGGACTAGCACAGATACGCAGTATTTT.

The rearrangement joins TRBV10-3 to TRBJ2-5, with TRBD2 matching 9 bases. Germline loops: CDR1 ENHRY, CDR2 SYGVKD. The CDR3 contains 15 residues. The V gene end was trimmed by 0 bases and the J gene end by 4 bases; junction bases not matched to a gene: 3. The CDR3 loop is CAISESILAGETQYF. CDR3 sequence (DNA): TGTGCCATCAGTGAGTCGATACTAGCGGGAGAGACCCAGTACTTC.

This chain joins TRBV7-8 and TRBJ2-7, with 7 bases identical to TRBD2. Trimming cost V 4 bases and J 5 bases; bases outside gene matches: 11. Germline V CDR1 and CDR2: SGHVS, FQNEAQ. This CDR3 is 15 amino acids long. DNA for the CDR3: TGTGCCAGCAGCTCCTCGGGCGGGAGATTCAACGAGCAGTACTTC. As protein: CASSSSGGRFNEQYF.

The chain employs TRBV6-5 and TRBJ1-1; maybe TRBD1 (6 bases). Germline V gene lookup returns CDR1 MNHEY and CDR2 SVGAGI. V was clipped by 5 bases and J by 5 bases, with 12 bases between them. The CDR3 has 13 residues. The CDR3 coding sequence is TGTGCCAGCAGTCGACAGGACGGGACTGAAGCTTTCTTT. This sequence encodes CASSRQDGTEAFF.

The rearrangement joins TRBV19 to TRBJ1-2; 10 nucleotides agree with TRBD1. Trimming cost V 9 bases and J 6 bases; bases outside gene matches: 10. Germline V gene lookup returns CDR1 LNHDA and CDR2 SQIVND (reference sequence). The CDR3 sequence is 14 residues long. The CDR3 nucleotides read TGTGCCAGCACCTGGGGACAGGGGCCAGATGGCTACACCTTC. It codes for CASTWGQGPDGYTF.

The CDR3 DNA sequence: TGTGCCAGCAGCGCGACAGGGGGCGCTTGGACAGATACGCAGTATTTT. Its protein is CASSATGGAWTDTQYF. The chain recombines TRBV5-4 with TRBJ2-3; 10 bases line up with TRBD1. The V gene end was trimmed by 4 bases and the J gene end by 3 bases; junction bases not matched to a gene: 8. The CDR3 is 16 residues long. The germline V gene has CDR1 SGHNT and CDR2 YYREEE (reference sequence).

The chain links TRBV2 to TRBJ2-4, with TRBD2 as a possible D gene (6 bases). Per germline, CDR1 SNHLY and CDR2 FYNNEI. The V and J ends lost 2 bases and 0 bases respectively, with 11 bases between them. This CDR3 region has 16 residues. CDR3 loop: CASSEWGELAKNIQYF. The CDR3 DNA reads TGTGCCAGCAGTGAATGGGGGGAGCTAGCCAAAAACATTCAGTACTTC.

The chain couples TRBV4-3 to TRBJ2-1, with TRBD2 matching over 12 bases. The CDR3 covers 16 residues. Trimming removed 0 bases from V and 9 bases from J; junction bases left unmatched: 6. Germline CDR1 reads LGHNA; CDR2 reads YSLEER. The DNA for the CDR3 is TGCGCCAGCAGCCAAGAGGCTAGCGGGAGGGCCACTGAGCAGTTCTTC. It encodes CASSQEASGRATEQFF.

Only one count was recorded for this clone. The chain has TRBV18 and TRBJ1-5; perhaps TRBD1 as D (5 bases). V lost 2 bases and J lost 5, with 7 bases in between. The CDR3 contains 13 residues. Germline-derived CDR1 and CDR2 are KGHSH and LQKENI. The DNA for the CDR3 is TGTGCCAGCTCACCAGGGACTGATCAGCCCCAGCATTTT. Translation: CASSPGTDQPQHF.

V gene TRBV7-2 combines with J gene TRBJ2-5; no reliable D call. V lost 7 bases to trimming and J lost 1 base, with 10 bases between them. Germline CDR1 reads SGHTA; CDR2 reads FQGNSA. This CDR3 is 13 amino acids long. The CDR3 nucleotides read TGTGCCAGCACCCAGCGTTTCCAAGAGACCCAGTACTTC. Translated: CASTQRFQETQYF.

The chain recombines TRBV7-9 with TRBJ1-1; weak D call: TRBD1 (6 bases). Trimming left V 0 bases short and J 4 bases short, with 12 bases between. Germline assignment: CDR1 SEHNR and CDR2 FQNEAQ (reference sequence). The CDR3 totals 15 residues. CDR3 sequence (DNA): TGTGCCAGCAGCTTAGCGCAGTTAGGGGGCACTGAAGCTTTCTTT. Translated: CASSLAQLGGTEAFF.

The chain combines TRBV5-1 with TRBJ2-5; TRBD2 matches at 11 bases. Germline V gene data show CDR1 as SGHRS and CDR2 as YFSETQ. CDR3 length: 15 residues. V lost 4 bases, J lost 3 bases, and 5 bases stayed unmatched. In DNA form, the CDR3 reads TGCGCCAGCAGCATGGATAGCGGGAGGGAAGAGACCCAGTACTTC. This encodes CASSMDSGREETQYF.

The rearrangement uses TRBV27 and TRBJ2-1; the match to TRBD2 covers 7 bases. CDR3 length equals 16 residues. Trimming took 6 bases from V and 3 from J; bases not matched to a gene: 11. Germline values: CDR1 MNHEY, CDR2 SMNVEV (reference sequence). In DNA, the CDR3 is TGTGCCAGCAGCCGCGGCGTCGAGCGGGACTACAATGAGCAGTTCTTC. This encodes CASSRGVERDYNEQFF.

CDR3 amino acids: CASNIRTGRKNTEAFF. In nucleotides, the CDR3 is TGTGCCAGCAACATTCGGACAGGGAGAAAGAACACTGAAGCTTTCTTT. The chain joins TRBV7-2 to TRBJ1-1, with 8 bases lining up with TRBD1. Germline loops: CDR1 SGHTA, CDR2 FQGNSA. The V and J ends lost 7 bases and 1 base, in that order; junction bases with no gene match: 11. This CDR3 has 16 residues.

The chain recombines TRBV29-1 with TRBJ2-7, with 9 bases matching TRBD2. This CDR3 has 12 residues. CDR1 and CDR2 from the germline V gene are SQVTM and ANQGSEA. V dropped 4 bases and J dropped 4; count of bases not matched to a gene: 2. The CDR3 spells CSVAGLAYEQYF. The CDR3, as DNA: TGCAGCGTTGCGGGACTAGCTTACGAGCAGTACTTC.

This clone was recorded only once. The gene calls are TRBV10-3 and TRBJ2-1; 9 bases fit TRBD2. Losses at the gene ends were 6 bases for V and 0 bases for J; bases not matched to a gene: 15. CDR1 and CDR2 (germline): ENHRY, SYGVKD. The CDR3 loop spans 19 amino acids. CDR3 sequence (DNA): TGTGCCATCAGGGGGGTCGGAGCGGGAGGACGGGGCTCCTACAATGAGCAGTTCTTC. Amino acid sequence: CAIRGVGAGGRGSYNEQFF.

This chain connects TRBV4-1 to TRBJ2-3; no clear D gene. V lost 6 bases to trimming and J lost 2 bases, with 9 bases between them. This CDR3 has 13 residues. CDR1 is MGHRA, CDR2 YSYEKL, per germline. The chain's CDR3 is CASRLTNTDTQYF. The CDR3 coding sequence is TGCGCCAGCAGATTAACAAACACAGATACGCAGTATTTT.

This sequence joins TRBV10-3 and TRBJ2-2; D possibly corresponds to TRBD2 (5 bases). The CDR3 length is 13 residues. V dropped 7 bases and J dropped 5 bases, with 11 bases sitting between them. The germline V gene has CDR1 ENHRY and CDR2 SYGVKD. As DNA, the CDR3 is TGTGCCATCAACCCCCGGGGTACCGGGGAGCTGTTTTTT. Translated, it gives CAINPRGTGELFF.

This sequence joins TRBV4-2 and TRBJ1-4; D not resolved. The CDR3 contains 18 residues. Trimming removed 4 bases at V and 3 bases at J, with 21 bases between. CDR1 is LGHNA, CDR2 YNFKEQ, per germline. In DNA, the CDR3 is TGTGCCAGCAGCCCTCTTACTGCGGCTGTCGGAGCTAATGAAAAACTGTTTTTT. Its protein product is CASSPLTAAVGANEKLFF.

The V and J genes are TRBV6-5 and TRBJ2-2; D might be TRBD2 (5 bases). The CDR3 is 14 amino acids. Trimming removed 4 bases at V and 7 bases at J, with 13 bases between. The V gene's germline CDR1 is MNHEY and CDR2 SVGAGI. This CDR3 is CASSFGKDHGELFF. Here the CDR3 DNA reads TGTGCCAGCAGTTTCGGGAAGGACCACGGGGAGCTGTTTTTT.